These T cell receptor beta chains were read from a single sample in a study of early T cells in non-severe SARS-CoV-2 infection. A single record per CDR3 protein comes from TCRdb applying MiXCR to the 5' RACE reads. The sample has approximately 40,000 distinct CDR3 sequences, around 6.3% seen once. The sample consisted of whole blood, taken at baseline. These receptors were taken from an adult who was a healthcare worker with PCR-confirmed SARS-CoV-2 infection or an uninfected control (not recorded which). Each CDR3 is given with its conserved first and last residue. The D gene is left open where the match is weak. Clone size appears in some rows only: once, few, many, or a class for an expanded clone.

cdr3_nt	cdr3_aa	v_call	j_call	d_call	clone_size
TGTGCCAGCAGCTTGGGCTACGCACGGACTTACGAGCAGTACTTC	CASSLGYARTYEQYF	TRBV7-2	TRBJ2-7	-	many
TGTGCCAGCAGCCAAGGGACTAGCGGGAGTTACGGTGAGCAGTTCTTC	CASSQGTSGSYGEQFF	TRBV5-4	TRBJ2-1	TRBD2	few
TGTGCCAGCAGCCACCCGGGACTAGCGGGGGACGAGCAGTACTTC	CASSHPGLAGDEQYF	TRBV3-1	TRBJ2-7	TRBD2	-
TGTGCCAGCAGCGCCCAGGTGGCGGACAATGAGCAGTTCTTC	CASSAQVADNEQFF	TRBV9	TRBJ2-1	-	few
TGTGCCAGTAAACGGACAGGGGATTCACCCCTCCACTTT	CASKRTGDSPLHF	TRBV6-5	TRBJ1-6	TRBD1	few
TGTGCCTGGAGTGTACTGCCTCCATTCTCTGGAAACACCATATATTTT	CAWSVLPPFSGNTIYF	TRBV30	TRBJ1-3	-	-
TGCAGTGCTAGAGATGGGAGACTAGCGGGGGGTGAGCAGTTCTTC	CSARDGRLAGGEQFF	TRBV20-1	TRBJ2-1	TRBD2	many
TGTGCCAGCAGTAAAGGGACAAGCGAAGCTTTCTTT	CASSKGTSEAFF	TRBV12-3/TRBV12-4	TRBJ1-1	-	-
TGTGCCAGCAGCTTCACTGGACAGGGACAGTACTTC	CASSFTGQGQYF	TRBV7-2	TRBJ2-7	TRBD1	-
TGTGCCAGCAGCTTATCGTCGGACTCTGCCTACGAGCAGTACTTC	CASSLSSDSAYEQYF	TRBV11-2	TRBJ2-7	-	many
TGTGCCAGCAGTTACCTGGGGGGAAAGGACTACTACGAGCAGTACTTC	CASSYLGGKDYYEQYF	TRBV6-5	TRBJ2-7	-	many
TGTGCCAGCAGCTTACTCGGCACAGATACGCAGTATTTT	CASSLLGTDTQYF	TRBV7-3	TRBJ2-3	-	many
TGTGCCAGCACCCGGGACAGGAATGCAGTCACCGGGGAGCTGTTTTTT	CASTRDRNAVTGELFF	TRBV4-2	TRBJ2-2	TRBD1	many
TGCAGCGTTATAACAAACAATGAGCAGTTCTTC	CSVITNNEQFF	TRBV29-1	TRBJ2-1	-	many
TGTGCCAGCAGTCTCCAGGTTCCGATACCCGGGACAGCATCCTACGAACAGTACTTC	CASSLQVPIPGTASYEQYF	TRBV11-2	TRBJ2-7	TRBD1	-
TGTGCTAGCAGCTTAGGGACAGGGGCGACCGGGGAGCTGTTTTTT	CASSLGTGATGELFF	TRBV7-7	TRBJ2-2	TRBD1	few
TGTGCCAGCAGTCCCCCGACAGTTACCTACGAGCAGTACTTC	CASSPPTVTYEQYF	TRBV25-1	TRBJ2-7	-	-
TGTGCCAGCAGTTACTCGAAGGACGAGCCCGTACACACAGATACGCAGTATTTT	CASSYSKDEPVHTDTQYF	TRBV6-6	TRBJ2-3	-	few
TGTGCCAGCTGCTCCAGGGGTTACAATGAGCAGTTCTTC	CASCSRGYNEQFF	TRBV7-2	TRBJ2-1	-	-
TGTGCCAGCAGCTCCCCTGGGGGAGGATGGCATAGCAATCAGCCCCAGCATTTT	CASSSPGGGWHSNQPQHF	TRBV7-2	TRBJ1-5	-	few
TGTGCCAGCAGTTTAGGGGGACAGGGGTACACTGAAGCTTTCTTT	CASSLGGQGYTEAFF	TRBV27	TRBJ1-1	TRBD1	many
TGTGCCAGCAGTTGGAAAGCGGGGTGGGATGTTACGCAGTATTTT	CASSWKAGWDVTQYF	TRBV28	TRBJ2-3	TRBD2	-
TGTGCCAGCAGCTTGGCTTCAGGGAATGGAGATACGCAGTATTTT	CASSLASGNGDTQYF	TRBV5-5	TRBJ2-3	-	-
TGTGCCTGGAGTTTAATCCGCCATTTCTCTGGAAACACCATATATTTT	CAWSLIRHFSGNTIYF	TRBV30	TRBJ1-3	-	-
TGCGCCAGCAGCCAAGTAGAACAGTTCGGGGAGCTGTTTTTT	CASSQVEQFGELFF	TRBV4-1	TRBJ2-2	-	many
TGTGCCAGCAGCTTAGTTGGGACTAGCGAATACAATGAGCAGTTCTTC	CASSLVGTSEYNEQFF	TRBV7-3	TRBJ2-1	TRBD2	many
TGCGCCAGCAGCCTTGGGACAGCCTCTGGAAACACCATATATTTT	CASSLGTASGNTIYF	TRBV4-3	TRBJ1-3	TRBD1	many
TGTGCCAGCAGCGTAGGGGAGAGCCGCTACAATGAGCAGTTCTTC	CASSVGESRYNEQFF	TRBV9	TRBJ2-1	-	few
TGCGCCAGCAGCTTGGGGGGCGCGAGGGGTCAGCCCCAGCATTTT	CASSLGGARGQPQHF	TRBV5-1	TRBJ1-5	-	many
TGTGCCACGCTTCAGACGGGGGGGCCGAACACTGAAGCTTTCTTT	CATLQTGGPNTEAFF	TRBV6-6	TRBJ1-1	-	-
TGCGCCAGCAGCCAAGATGAGCGGGCTCTCAAAACTGAAGCTTTCTTT	CASSQDERALKTEAFF	TRBV4-1	TRBJ1-1	-	few
TGTGCCAGCAGCGGCCACTTGGGCACTGAAGCTTTCTTT	CASSGHLGTEAFF	TRBV9	TRBJ1-1	-	many
TGTGCCACCAGTGGGGGGCATACCTACAATGAGCAGTTCTTC	CATSGGHTYNEQFF	TRBV24-1	TRBJ2-1	-	many
TGTGCCAGCAGTTACCCGGCCGTAGGTGGCGGTCGCACAGATACGCAGTATTTT	CASSYPAVGGGRTDTQYF	TRBV6-2/TRBV6-3	TRBJ2-3	-	-
TGTGCCAGCACCCCGTTGCAAGCGGGAGGTACAGATACGCAGTATTTT	CASTPLQAGGTDTQYF	TRBV5-6	TRBJ2-3	TRBD2	many
TGTGCCAGCAGCCCCCTCCGGGACAGGGACGCCCCGTACTTC	CASSPLRDRDAPYF	TRBV28	TRBJ2-7	TRBD1	-
TGCAGTGCTCCGAGGACTAGCGAACAAGAGACCCAGTACTTC	CSAPRTSEQETQYF	TRBV20-1	TRBJ2-5	TRBD2	few
TGTGCCAGCAGGCCGGGACAGGGGGCCGGGGAGCTGTTTTTT	CASRPGQGAGELFF	TRBV27	TRBJ2-2	TRBD1	many
TGCAGCGCCAAAGCGGAGGGACTAGCGGGAGGTCCAGAGCAGTTCTTC	CSAKAEGLAGGPEQFF	TRBV29-1	TRBJ2-1	TRBD2	many
TGTGCCAGCAGTTACTTAGGCAGGTCTTTCGAGACCCAGTACTTC	CASSYLGRSFETQYF	TRBV6-2/TRBV6-3	TRBJ2-5	-	-
TGCGCCAGCAGCCGATCCACAGGGGGCGAAGGTGAAGCTTTCTTT	CASSRSTGGEGEAFF	TRBV4-1	TRBJ1-1	TRBD1	many
TGTGCCACCAGCAGAGAATTGCGGACCGGGGAGCTGTTTTTT	CATSRELRTGELFF	TRBV15	TRBJ2-2	-	-
TGCGCCAGCAGCCAAGGGAGCGGGAGTAGAGGGAGAGATACGCAGTATTTT	CASSQGSGSRGRDTQYF	TRBV4-3	TRBJ2-3	TRBD2	-
TGTGCCAGCTCACCAGGTAGCTTGCGGGAGCAGTTCTTC	CASSPGSLREQFF	TRBV18	TRBJ2-1	-	-
TGCGCCAGCAGCCCAGGACTAGCGGGAGACAATGAGCAGTTCTTC	CASSPGLAGDNEQFF	TRBV4-1	TRBJ2-1	TRBD2	many